This T cell receptor (beta chain) was profiled in a study of blood T cells in healthy people across ages. Turning to the study itself: The capture of about one barcoded beta molecule per two T cells was achieved by template switching.

On this clonotype: This may be a read error: a much more frequent sequence differs by one nucleotide.

A second PCR, run for roughly 7 to 11 cycles, used a sample-barcoded 5' primer plus a J-beta primer mix. TCRdb reprocessed the 5' RACE reads with MiXCR, giving one entry per CDR3 protein. The data contain approximately 730,000 distinct CDR3 sequences, approximately 39% of them singletons. Sequencing was done on a sample of blood. The clonotype was recovered from a woman aged 60 to 75 in good health.

DNA for the CDR3: TGTGCCAGCAGCGTAACCGCCGGAGTGACAGGAGAGACCCAGTACTTC. Translated: CASSVTAGVTGETQYF. The V and J genes are TRBV9 and TRBJ2-7; weak D call: TRBD1 (6 bases). The J call may be faulty, since TRBJ2-5 better matches the DNA end. Per the germline V gene, CDR1 is SGDLS and CDR2 is YYNGEE. This CDR3 contains 16 residues.